Listed here is a single T cell receptor (beta chain). Its antigen remains unidentified. The CDR3 covers 16 residues. V lost 1 base and J lost 2; bases outside the gene matches: 7. Germline V CDR1 and CDR2: SGHRS, YFSETQ. Some clones are missing from TCRdb's copy, which holds only in-frame ones; the method was immunoSEQ multiplex PCR. This table holds around 5,200 clones, about 68% found once. The sample originates from a study of CD8 T cell repertoires and HIV-1 epitope variants. At the level of the study: Twenty-five autologous and known Gag and Nef epitope variant peptides each stimulated T cells separately. Separate from the cultures, 1M uncultured T cells served as baseline. Study-wide results and limits: Of about nine antigen-specific beta clonotypes, six appeared to cross-react with escape variants.

The specimen was cultured CD8+ T cells derived from PBMCs. This receptor was obtained from a male donor with HIV. The chain combines TRBV5-1 with TRBJ2-7; TRBD1 matches at 9 bases. CDR3 sequence (DNA): TGCGCCAGCAGCTTGAGCCCGGGACAGGGCGCCTACGAGCAGTACTTC. This encodes CASSLSPGQGAYEQYF.